This T cell receptor beta chain is from a study of blood T cell repertoires in COVID-19. Assay used: immunoSEQ multiplex PCR; TCRdb lists only in-frame clones, some missing. This repertoire shows fewer than 200,000 clones, 84% found once; its top ten account for under 8.5%. The germline V gene has CDR1 MNHNS and CDR2 SASEGT. This CDR3 has 15 amino acids. V shed 2 bases, J shed 11 bases, and the junction held 7 bases outside the gene matches. The sample consisted of peripheral blood. This clonotype originated in a man aged 35-49 years who had recovered from COVID-19. The genes are TRBV6-1 and TRBJ2-3; 13 nucleotides align to TRBD2. The CDR3 region has the DNA TGTGCCAGCAGTGAAAACCGACTAGCGGGAGGTGTGCAGTATTTT. It translates to CASSENRLAGGVQYF.